This T cell receptor (beta chain) was identified during a study of regulatory T cells in long-lasting Graves disease. Study-wide findings and caveats: Those with persistent disease had in common more public clonotypes (2,741) than new patients (roughly 1,000).

There are many counts of this clonotype. Its antigen is undetermined. Indicated time point: newly diagnosed GD, antithyroid drugs for less than 3 months. Isolated PBMC RNA provided the starting material for the TCR library. Investigators prepared the TCR beta libraries by applying iRepertoire HTBI primers and Arm-PCR of CDR3 regions. TCRdb redid the calling of the multiplex PCR reads with MiXCR, one entry per CDR3 protein. The sample has 300,000 to 400,000 distinct CDR3 sequences; 16% are singletons. Germline V gives CDR1 SGHRS, CDR2 YFSETQ. Trimming removed 4 bases from V and 8 bases from J, with 16 bases in between. This CDR3 is built from 15 residues. The sample was also linked to a second study, of T cells in Graves' hyperthyroidism and ophthalmopathy.

This receptor was identified in a middle-aged man with Graves disease. This specimen was peripheral blood mononuclear cells (PBMCs), taken at new diagnosis, from a patient treated with antithyroid drugs. The V and J genes are TRBV5-1 and TRBJ1-6; maybe TRBD1 (6 bases). The CDR3: CASSVQGFKDSPLHF. The CDR3 DNA is TGCGCCAGCAGCGTACAGGGATTTAAGGATTCACCCCTCCACTTT.